A selection of T cell receptor beta chains follows, all from one sample in a study of T cell changes during pregnancy in multiple sclerosis. Measured with immunoSEQ multiplex PCR; TCRdb has only the in-frame clones, and not every one. The sample lists 40,000 to 45,000 clones, almost 95% occurring once. What was sequenced was peripheral blood. The receptors were gathered from a female donor with multiple sclerosis, enrolled in a pregnancy study. Each CDR3 is given with its conserved first and last residue. The D gene is left open where the match is weak. A row's size may be missing; if present it is once, few, many or a size class.

CASSIAGTSYNEQFF	TGTGCCAGCAGTATAGCGGGAACCTCCTACAATGAGCAGTTCTTC	TRBD2	15	NA	TRBV6-4	TRBJ2-1
CASGLERGLAVLSSYNEQFF	TGTGCTAGTGGTTTGGAACGGGGACTAGCGGTCCTGAGCTCCTACAATGAGCAGTTCTTC	TRBD2	20	NA	TRBV12-5	TRBJ2-1
CAARRQGGPGANVLTF	TGTGCCGCGCGAAGACAGGGCGGGCCTGGGGCCAACGTCCTGACTTTC	TRBD1	16	NA	TRBV13	TRBJ2-6
CASSELNNEQFF	TGTGCCAGCAGTGAATTAAACAATGAGCAGTTCTTC	NA	12	NA	TRBV25-1	TRBJ2-1
CASSLEGNTEAFF	TGTGCCAGCAGCTTGGAGGGGAACACTGAAGCTTTCTTT	NA	13	NA	TRBV5-4	TRBJ1-1
CASYMNTEAFF	TGTGCCAGCTACATGAACACTGAAGCTTTCTTT	NA	11	NA	TRBV6-6	TRBJ1-1
CASSLSGNEKLFF	TGTGCCAGCAGCTTGTCGGGGAACGAAAAACTGTTTTTT	NA	13	NA	TRBV5-4	TRBJ1-4
CASSYSGTGVRPQHF	TGTGCCAGCAGTTACTCCGGGACGGGGGTCCGGCCCCAGCATTTT	NA	15	NA	TRBV28	TRBJ1-5
CASSQELAGAFYEQYF	TGCGCCAGCAGCCAAGAGTTAGCGGGAGCCTTCTACGAGCAGTACTTC	TRBD2	16	NA	TRBV4-1	TRBJ2-7
CASSQQRIGLSTDTQYF	TGTGCCAGCAGCCAACAAAGGATAGGGTTAAGCACAGATACGCAGTATTTT	NA	17	NA	TRBV7-2	TRBJ2-3
CSVTILGAQHF	TGCAGCGTCACCATCCTCGGGGCCCAGCATTTT	NA	11	NA	TRBV29-1	TRBJ1-5
CASSFGGTGANVLTF	TGTGCCAGCAGCTTCGGTGGGACAGGGGCCAACGTCCTGACTTTC	NA	15	NA	TRBV7-2	TRBJ2-6
CARSRTGNTGELFF	TGTGCCAGGTCCCGGACAGGGAACACCGGGGAGCTGTTTTTT	TRBD1	14	NA	TRBV6-6	TRBJ2-2
CASSIDAAELGNTIYF	TGTGCCAGTAGTATAGATGCGGCGGAGCTTGGAAACACCATATATTTT	NA	16	NA	TRBV19	TRBJ1-3
CASSLGPAGGQGLEKLFF	TGTGCCAGCAGCTTGGGGCCGGCAGGGGGACAGGGTCTAGAAAAACTGTTTTTT	TRBD1	18	few	TRBV5-6	TRBJ1-4
CASTSGWGELFF	TGTGCCAGCACTTCTGGGTGGGGGGAGCTGTTTTTT	NA	12	once	TRBV2	TRBJ2-2
CASSLWSNEKLFF	TGTGCCAGCAGTTTGTGGAGTAACGAAAAACTGTTTTTT	NA	13	NA	TRBV28	TRBJ1-4
CASSDIGRAAVAQYF	TGTGCCAGCAGTGACATCGGGAGGGCCGCCGTGGCGCAGTATTTT	TRBD2	15	NA	TRBV2	TRBJ2-3
CASSPDRDIYGYTF	TGCGCCAGCAGCCCGGACAGGGATATCTATGGCTACACCTTC	TRBD1	14	NA	TRBV5-1	TRBJ1-2
CASSPTGVTGANVLTF	TGTGCCAGCAGTCCCACAGGGGTGACTGGGGCCAACGTCCTGACTTTC	TRBD1	16	NA	TRBV27	TRBJ2-6
CASSRVTNTEAFF	TGTGCCAGCAGTAGGGTGACGAACACTGAAGCTTTCTTT	NA	13	few	TRBV6-5	TRBJ1-1
CASSLGEYNQPQHF	TGCGCCAGCAGCTTAGGAGAGTACAATCAGCCCCAGCATTTT	NA	14	NA	TRBV5-1	TRBJ1-5
CASRPSATSGNTIYF	TGTGCCAGCCGGCCGTCGGCAACTTCTGGAAACACCATATATTTT	NA	15	NA	TRBV19	TRBJ1-3
CASKGSGSYHEQYF	TGTGCCAGCAAGGGTAGCGGGAGTTACCACGAGCAGTACTTC	TRBD2	14	NA	TRBV27	TRBJ2-7
CASSYRTGTGYNEQFF	TGTGCCAGCAGTTACCGTACCGGGACAGGATACAATGAGCAGTTCTTC	TRBD1	16	NA	TRBV6-6	TRBJ2-1
CAWSVGSNTAYEKLFF	TGTGCCTGGAGTGTAGGGTCCAACACGGCCTATGAAAAACTGTTTTTT	NA	16	NA	TRBV30	TRBJ1-4
CASSEAGGGQGGEQYF	TGTGCCAGCAGTGAAGCCGGGGGGGGCCAGGGTGGCGAGCAGTACTTC	TRBD2	16	NA	TRBV6-1	TRBJ2-7
CASSSSVWTGDYNEQFF	TGCGCCAGCAGCTCATCCGTGTGGACAGGGGACTACAATGAGCAGTTCTTC	TRBD1	17	NA	TRBV5-1	TRBJ2-1
CASSQDHGQYYEQYF	TGTGCCAGCAGCCAAGATCACGGACAGTATTACGAGCAGTACTTC	NA	15	NA	TRBV4-2	TRBJ2-7
CASRQNTEAFF	TGTGCCAGCAGGCAAAACACTGAAGCTTTCTTT	NA	11	NA	TRBV6-5	TRBJ1-1
CASSLGNTGELFF	TGTGCCAGCAGTTTAGGCAACACCGGGGAGCTGTTTTTT	NA	13	NA	TRBV27	TRBJ2-2
CASSQEENTEAFF	TGTGCCAGCAGCCAAGAAGAGAACACTGAAGCTTTCTTT	NA	13	NA	TRBV4-2	TRBJ1-1
CASSAHRGQVTEAFF	TGTGCCAGCAGCGCCCACAGGGGGCAGGTGACTGAAGCTTTCTTT	TRBD1	15	NA	TRBV9	TRBJ1-1
CASSQTPDAQYF	TGTGCCAGCAGCCAGACACCTGACGCGCAGTACTTC	NA	12	NA	TRBV11-3	TRBJ2-7
CASSLRTSGIGEQFF	TGTGCCAGCAGCCTGCGGACTAGCGGGATCGGTGAGCAGTTCTTC	TRBD2	15	NA	TRBV5-6	TRBJ2-1
CASSPRTGDNYGYTF	TGTGCCAGCTCACCGAGGACAGGGGATAACTATGGCTACACCTTC	TRBD1	15	NA	TRBV18	TRBJ1-2
CSVAGSPGVVETQYF	TGCAGCGTTGCGGGGTCGCCGGGAGTTGTAGAGACCCAGTACTTC	NA	15	NA	TRBV29-1	TRBJ2-5
CASSPLRGAHTNEKLFF	TGTGCCAGCAGCCCCCTCCGGGGAGCCCACACTAATGAAAAACTGTTTTTT	NA	17	NA	TRBV11-2	TRBJ1-4
CASSVEGRDSINYGYTF	TGTGCCAGCAGCGTAGAAGGCCGGGACAGCATTAACTATGGCTACACCTTC	TRBD1	17	NA	TRBV9	TRBJ1-2
CATSRDQHPGLMNTEAFF	TGTGCCACCAGCAGAGACCAGCATCCCGGACTTATGAACACTGAAGCTTTCTTT	NA	18	NA	TRBV15	TRBJ1-1
CASSLLGTVSYEQYF	TGTGCCAGCAGTTTATTGGGGACTGTATCCTACGAGCAGTACTTC	NA	15	NA	TRBV27	TRBJ2-7
CASSTGQGWHTEAFF	TGCGCCAGCAGCACAGGACAGGGGTGGCACACTGAAGCTTTCTTT	TRBD1	15	once	TRBV5-1	TRBJ1-1
CASSPPPGSSYNEQFF	TGTGCCAGCAGCCCCCCTCCGGGAAGCTCCTACAATGAGCAGTTCTTC	NA	16	NA	TRBV5-4	TRBJ2-1
CASSLGTKTQETQYF	TGTGCCAGCAGCTTAGGAACGAAGACCCAAGAGACCCAGTACTTC	NA	15	once	TRBV11-2	TRBJ2-5
CATSRDGRGDNEQFF	TGTGCCACCAGCAGAGATGGTCGGGGAGACAATGAGCAGTTCTTC	NA	15	NA	TRBV15	TRBJ2-1
CASSQLGIAGELFF	TGTGCCAGCTCACAGTTGGGGATCGCCGGGGAGCTGTTTTTT	NA	14	NA	TRBV18	TRBJ2-2
CASSQESGFSGPYNEQFF	TGTGCCAGCAGCCAAGAAAGCGGCTTTAGCGGGCCTTACAATGAGCAGTTCTTC	TRBD2	18	NA	TRBV4-2	TRBJ2-1
CASSLKTSYEQYF	TGCGCCAGCAGCCTCAAAACCTCCTACGAGCAGTACTTC	NA	13	NA	TRBV4-1	TRBJ2-7
CAISESEGLWTEAFF	TGTGCCATCAGTGAGTCGGAGGGGCTCTGGACTGAAGCTTTCTTT	NA	15	NA	TRBV10-3	TRBJ1-1
CASSPPGSGTRSLQETQYF	TGTGCCAGCAGTCCCCCCGGCTCCGGGACACGGTCGCTCCAAGAGACCCAGTACTTC	NA	19	NA	TRBV27	TRBJ2-5
CASSQERGQGNYEQYF	TGCGCCAGCAGCCAAGAAAGGGGACAGGGGAACTACGAGCAGTACTTC	TRBD1	16	NA	TRBV4-1	TRBJ2-7
CASSPQFNEQYF	TGTGCCAGCAGCCCTCAATTTAACGAGCAGTACTTC	NA	12	NA	TRBV5-5	TRBJ2-7
CASSVLNRGEQFF	TGTGCCAGCAGCGTACTGAATAGAGGCGAGCAGTTCTTC	NA	13	NA	TRBV9	TRBJ2-1
CASSSNRDRGSYNEQFF	TGTGCCAGCAGTTCAAACCGGGACAGAGGATCCTACAATGAGCAGTTCTTC	TRBD1	17	NA	TRBV27	TRBJ2-1
CASGWGDSNQPQHF	TGTGCCAGTGGGTGGGGGGATAGCAATCAGCCCCAGCATTTT	NA	14	NA	TRBV6-5	TRBJ1-5
CASSIADKNQPQHF	TGTGCCAGTAGTATAGCGGACAAAAATCAGCCCCAGCATTTT	NA	14	NA	TRBV19	TRBJ1-5
CSVEDRDTEAFF	TGCAGCGTTGAAGATCGGGACACTGAAGCTTTCTTT	NA	12	once	TRBV29-1	TRBJ1-1
CAVSRGATRGTEAFF	TGTGCCGTATCCCGGGGGGCAACCCGGGGCACTGAAGCTTTCTTT	NA	15	NA	TRBV10-3	TRBJ1-1
CASSRVEGAGEQFF	TGTGCCAGCAGCCGAGTAGAGGGGGCTGGTGAGCAGTTCTTC	TRBD1	14	NA	TRBV27	TRBJ2-1
CAIRRDSPNQPQHF	TGTGCCATCAGGAGGGACAGCCCAAATCAGCCCCAGCATTTT	TRBD1	14	NA	TRBV10-3	TRBJ1-5